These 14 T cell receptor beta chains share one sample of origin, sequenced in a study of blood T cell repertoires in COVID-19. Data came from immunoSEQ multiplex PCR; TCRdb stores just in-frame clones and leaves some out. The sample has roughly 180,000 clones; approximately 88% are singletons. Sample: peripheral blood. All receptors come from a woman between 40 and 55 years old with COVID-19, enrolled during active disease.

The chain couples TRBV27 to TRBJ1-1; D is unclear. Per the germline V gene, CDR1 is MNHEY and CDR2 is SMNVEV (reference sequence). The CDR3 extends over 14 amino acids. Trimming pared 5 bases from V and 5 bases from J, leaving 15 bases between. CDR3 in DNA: TGTGCCAGCAGTCCGGGCCGGGGTGGGACTGAAGCTTTCTTT. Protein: CASSPGRGGTEAFF.

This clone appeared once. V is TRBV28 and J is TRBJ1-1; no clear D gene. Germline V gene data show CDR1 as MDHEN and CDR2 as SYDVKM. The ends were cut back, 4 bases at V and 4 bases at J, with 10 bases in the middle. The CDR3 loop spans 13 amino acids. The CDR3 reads CASSSPTSTEAFF. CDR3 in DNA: TGTGCCAGCAGTTCCCCAACCAGCACTGAAGCTTTCTTT.

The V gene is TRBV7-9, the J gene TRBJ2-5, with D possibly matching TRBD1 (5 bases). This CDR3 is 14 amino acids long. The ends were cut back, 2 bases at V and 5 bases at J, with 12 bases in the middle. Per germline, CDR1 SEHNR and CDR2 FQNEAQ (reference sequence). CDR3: CASSLSQGRETQYF. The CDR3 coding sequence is TGTGCCAGCAGCTTATCTCAGGGCAGGGAGACCCAGTACTTC.

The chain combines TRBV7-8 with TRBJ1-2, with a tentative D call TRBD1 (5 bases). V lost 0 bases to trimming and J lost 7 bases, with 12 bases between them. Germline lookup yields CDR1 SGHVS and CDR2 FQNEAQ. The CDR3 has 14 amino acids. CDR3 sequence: CASSLARGSGGYTF. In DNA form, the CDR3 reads TGTGCCAGCAGCTTAGCACGGGGGTCCGGTGGCTACACCTTC.

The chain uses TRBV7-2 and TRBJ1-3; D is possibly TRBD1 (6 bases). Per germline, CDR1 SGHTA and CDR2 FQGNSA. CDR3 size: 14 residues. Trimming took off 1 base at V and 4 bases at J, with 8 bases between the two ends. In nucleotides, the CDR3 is TGTGCCAGCAGCTTAGGGACAGCCGGAAACACCATATATTTT. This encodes CASSLGTAGNTIYF.

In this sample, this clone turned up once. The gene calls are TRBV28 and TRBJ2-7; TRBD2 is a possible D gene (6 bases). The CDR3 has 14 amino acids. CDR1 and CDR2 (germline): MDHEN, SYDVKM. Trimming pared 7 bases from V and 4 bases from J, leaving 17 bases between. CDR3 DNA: TGTGCCAGCACCCTAGGAGGGTCGTCTTACGAGCAGTACTTC. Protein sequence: CASTLGGSSYEQYF.

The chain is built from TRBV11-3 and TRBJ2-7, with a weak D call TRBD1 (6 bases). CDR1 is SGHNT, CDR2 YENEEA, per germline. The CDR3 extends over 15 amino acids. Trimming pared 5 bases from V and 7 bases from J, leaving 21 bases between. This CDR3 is CASSPTSAGVEEQYF. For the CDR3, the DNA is TGTGCCAGCAGCCCCACCTCCGCAGGGGTGGAGGAGCAGTACTTC.

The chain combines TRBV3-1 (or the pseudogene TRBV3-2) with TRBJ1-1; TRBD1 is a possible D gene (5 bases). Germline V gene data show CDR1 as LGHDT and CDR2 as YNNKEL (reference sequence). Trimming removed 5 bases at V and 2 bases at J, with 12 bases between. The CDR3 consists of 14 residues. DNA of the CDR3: TGTGCCAGCAGCGTCCTGACAGACAACACTGAAGCTTTCTTT. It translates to CASSVLTDNTEAFF.

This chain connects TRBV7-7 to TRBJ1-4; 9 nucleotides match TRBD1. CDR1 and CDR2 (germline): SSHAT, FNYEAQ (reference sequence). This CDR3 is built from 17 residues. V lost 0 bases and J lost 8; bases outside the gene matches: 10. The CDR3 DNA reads TGTGCCAGCAGCTTAGCTCCCCCCGGGACAGGGATGGAAAAACTGTTTTTT. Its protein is CASSLAPPGTGMEKLFF. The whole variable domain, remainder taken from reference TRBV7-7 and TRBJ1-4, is GAGVSQSPRYKVTKRGQDVTLRCDPISSHATLYWYQQALGQGPEFLTYFNYEAQPDKSGLPSDRFSAERPEGSISTLTIQRTEQRDSAMYRCASSLAPPGTGMEKLFFGSGTQLSVL.

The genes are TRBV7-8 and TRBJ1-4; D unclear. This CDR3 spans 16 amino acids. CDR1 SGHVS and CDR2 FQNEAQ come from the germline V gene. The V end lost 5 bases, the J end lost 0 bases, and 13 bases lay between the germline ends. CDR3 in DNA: TGTGCCAGCAGCGCAACGAGAGTTGCAACTAATGAAAAACTGTTTTTT. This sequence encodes CASSATRVATNEKLFF.

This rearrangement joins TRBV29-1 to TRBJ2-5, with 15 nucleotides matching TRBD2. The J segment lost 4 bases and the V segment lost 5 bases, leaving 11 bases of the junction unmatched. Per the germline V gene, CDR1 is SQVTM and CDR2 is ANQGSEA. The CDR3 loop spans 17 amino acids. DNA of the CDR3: TGCAGCGTTTTCCCGTGGACTAGCGGGAGGGCTCGAGAGACCCAGTACTTC. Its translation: CSVFPWTSGRARETQYF.

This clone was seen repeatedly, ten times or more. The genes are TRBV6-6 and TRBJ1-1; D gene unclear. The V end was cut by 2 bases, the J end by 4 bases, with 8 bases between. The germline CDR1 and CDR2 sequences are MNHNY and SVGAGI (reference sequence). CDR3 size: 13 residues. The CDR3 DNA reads TGTGCCAGCAGTTACGGGGAGAGCACTGAAGCTTTCTTT. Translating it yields CASSYGESTEAFF.

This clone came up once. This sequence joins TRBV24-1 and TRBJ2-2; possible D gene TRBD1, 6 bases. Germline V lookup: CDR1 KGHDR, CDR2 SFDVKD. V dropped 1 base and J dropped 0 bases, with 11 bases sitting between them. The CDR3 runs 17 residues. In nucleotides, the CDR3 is TGTGCCACCAGTGATTTTTACAGGGATTCGAACACCGGGGAGCTGTTTTTT. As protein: CATSDFYRDSNTGELFF.

CDR3 nucleotides: TGTGCCAGCACAACAGGAAATCAGCCCCAGCATTTT. Protein: CASTTGNQPQHF. The rearrangement links TRBV3-1 (or the pseudogene TRBV3-2) to TRBJ1-5; a possible D gene is TRBD1 (5 bases). V was clipped by 7 bases and J by 4 bases, with 8 bases between them. The germline V gene encodes CDR1 LGHDT and CDR2 YNNKEL (reference sequence). The CDR3 is 12 residues long.